The sequence of this TCR beta chain was determined in a study of shared clonotypes between healthy human individuals. Regarding the study as a whole: The authors sampled blood alone, and tissue repertoires likely differ.

For every subset, genomic DNA was evenly distributed across several immunoSEQ plates. Produced via immunoSEQ multiplex PCR; TCRdb's table is partial and in-frame only. The table lists 600,000 to 750,000 clones, 90% of them singletons. This clone has more than one count but fewer than ten. Its antigen is unknown. The source of this sequence is a man aged 18-30 years in good health. Some clones in this sample may be carry-over from other donors' samples. Sequenced: memory CD8+ T cells from PBMCs. The sample's subset: CD45RO+ cells pooled with CCR7-negative TemRA cells.

In DNA, the CDR3 is TGTGCCAGCAGCACAGGGTGGAGCAATCAGCCCCAGCATTTT. Protein product: CASSTGWSNQPQHF. The chain has TRBV7-2 and TRBJ1-5, with a possible D match to TRBD1 (6 bases). Trimming took off 5 bases at V and 1 base at J, with 9 bases between the two ends. The length of the CDR3 is 14 residues. CDR1 and CDR2 (germline): SGHTA, FQGNSA.